The entry below describes one TCR beta chain. No cognate antigen has been identified for it. No much larger clonotype is one base removed from it; base qualities were not supplied. Other DNA sequences within the sample encode an identical CDR3. These data originate in a study of blood T cell repertoires in COVID-19 (dated by TCRdb to the early 2020s). Context from the whole study: Collaborator samples came from the United States, Italy and Spain and covered acute and convalescent phases of COVID-19. The material from the prospective study consisted of cDNA or gDNA derived from T cells, B-cell-depleted T cells, or PBMCs. Subjects who had been exposed to COVID-19, were actively infected with it, or had recovered from it provided the deeply sampled blood TCRbeta repertoires that made up the dataset. A freely available public database, intended as a resource for researchers studying the immune response to SARS-CoV-2, is where the repertoires were released. The samples were drawn from the first 160 participants of the ongoing ImmuneRACE study and from 950 to 1,500 subjects provided by 6 global collaborators. A de-identified subject ID, COVID-19 status, age in years and sex were almost always included in the sample metadata. HLA class I and class II types, where available, came from metadata supplied by the sample provider rather than from assay-based typing.

The immunoSEQ Assay, a bias-controlled multiplex PCR, was used to amplify TCRbeta CDR3 regions from genomic DNA. The study's processing was this. Nucleated cell counts per sample were estimated from amplification of reference gene primers within the assay. To quantify the absolute abundance of each unique TCRbeta CDR3 rearrangement, sequence reads were collapsed and filtered. For each sample, productive Simpson clonality was calculated by taking the square root of Simpson's diversity index across productive rearrangements. As stored in TCRdb, this immuneACCESS dataset retains in-frame rearrangements with V and J assigned. A fraction of the clones does not appear; measured against another copy, unresolved V genes explain less than half of the discrepancy, and the remainder lacks a known reason. The V and J calls and clone size come from that table; D and trimming were worked out from the DNA. For this sample there are about 160,000 clones; 82% appear just once. The top ten hold 15% to 20% of the sample.

Participants in the prospective study were aged about 18 to 95 years, lived in about two dozen United States geographic areas, and enrolled through a virtual design. To assign participants to cohorts, the prospective study relied on clinical history that participants themselves reported in a screening survey and a study questionnaire. For ImmuneRACE Cohort 3, a participant was defined as recovered based on two consecutive negative NP/OP PCR tests, clearance by a healthcare professional, or resolution of symptoms. In the prospective study, mobile phlebotomists collected whole blood, serum and a nasopharyngeal or oropharyngeal swab from each participant. Additional blood draws and questionnaires over an approximately two-month period could optionally be provided by prospective study participants. Before DNA extraction, prospective study blood samples were shipped either frozen or at room temperature.

Taken from cysteine to phenylalanine, the CDR3 has 14 residues. The entry retains the CDR3 DNA only, 42 bases that are in frame from base 1. For CDR1 and CDR2, the germline V gene lists SQVTM and ANQGSEA. The junction carries 9 bases between V and J, which are trimmed by 4 bases and 0 bases respectively. Broader findings and caveats from the paper: How much clinical and demographic metadata was included differed by source and by participant, and the metadata was provided uncurated.

The sequenced sample was PBMCs or T cells enriched from blood (not recorded which). The receptor's source is a man aged 55 to 69 who had recovered from COVID-19. This receptor chain uses TRBV29-1 and TRBJ1-4, and perhaps TRBD1 as D gene, on 5 matching bases. The CDR3 reads CSVGQGATNEKLFF. The DNA sequence follows: TGCAGCGTTGGGCAGGGTGCAACTAATGAAAAACTGTTTTTT.